These T cell receptor beta chains were read from a single sample in a study of monozygotic twins with inflammatory bowel disease. TCRdb reprocessed the 5' RACE reads and keeps a single row for each CDR3 protein, giving no DNA. Its clone listing holds approximately 210,000 distinct CDR3 sequences. Material for sequencing was blood. The receptors shown here come from a human donor with ulcerative colitis or Crohn's disease, or a healthy co-twin of an affected twin (not recorded which). The CDR3 runs from the conserved cysteine through the conserved F or W. Fields, in order: J gene, V gene, CDR3 length, CDR3 protein.

j_call: TRBJ2-3
v_call: TRBV5-1
cdr3_length: 12
cdr3_aa: CASSSDGITQYF

j_call: TRBJ2-1
v_call: TRBV28
cdr3_length: 16
cdr3_aa: CASSLRGGQSYNEQFF

j_call: TRBJ1-1
v_call: TRBV29-1
cdr3_length: 18
cdr3_aa: CSVAGGPGAHYRNTEAFF

j_call: TRBJ2-7
v_call: TRBV5-1
cdr3_length: 15
cdr3_aa: CASSPSQGASYEQYF

j_call: TRBJ1-1
v_call: TRBV6-1
cdr3_length: 17
cdr3_aa: CASSEAPQGAGNTEAFF

j_call: TRBJ1-2
v_call: TRBV7-2
cdr3_length: 13
cdr3_aa: CASSPEVGGGYTF

j_call: TRBJ2-7
v_call: TRBV5-1
cdr3_length: 13
cdr3_aa: CASSGGQNYEQYF

j_call: TRBJ2-1
v_call: TRBV7-9
cdr3_length: 15
cdr3_aa: CASSLLLAGVDEQFF

j_call: TRBJ2-1
v_call: TRBV6-4
cdr3_length: 16
cdr3_aa: CASSRTGTSPYNEQFF

j_call: TRBJ2-7
v_call: TRBV6-1
cdr3_length: 15
cdr3_aa: CASSTIRTGPYEQYF

j_call: TRBJ2-1
v_call: TRBV3-1
cdr3_length: 20
cdr3_aa: CASSQGQLAGFLSSYNEQFF